This is a list of T cell receptor beta chains from one sample in a study of shared clonotypes between healthy human individuals. The protocol was immunoSEQ multiplex PCR, while the TCRdb copy is restricted to in-frame clones and leaves out a portion. The sample holds some 2,500,000 clones, 93% seen once. The material sequenced was naive CD4+ T cells from PBMCs. The receptors come from a man aged 18 to 29 in good health. Some clones in this sample may be carry-over from other donors' samples. Both conserved end residues are part of each CDR3. Each record gives: J gene, clone size, D gene, V gene, CDR3 length, CDR3 protein, CDR3 DNA. The D gene is left open where the match is weak. Rows give clone size only sometimes, using once, few, many, or a class for an expanded clone.

TRBJ2-3 | . | . | TRBV27 | 14 | CASSLGVSTDTQYF | TGTGCCAGCAGTTTGGGCGTTAGCACAGATACGCAGTATTTT
TRBJ1-4 | . | . | TRBV9 | 13 | CASSPHGAEKLFF | TGTGCCAGCAGCCCGCACGGGGCTGAAAAACTGTTTTTT
TRBJ2-7 | once | . | TRBV14 | 16 | CASSQVRTGSDSEQYF | TGTGCCAGCAGCCAAGTTCGAACAGGGTCGGATTCCGAGCAGTACTTC
TRBJ1-2 | . | . | TRBV6-6 | 14 | CASSYRTDTYGYTF | TGTGCCAGCAGTTACAGGACGGACACCTATGGCTACACCTTC
TRBJ1-1 | once | . | TRBV28 | 15 | CASSLVGGAHTEAFF | TGTGCCAGCAGTTTAGTGGGGGGGGCCCACACTGAAGCTTTCTTT
TRBJ2-1 | . | TRBD2 | TRBV14 | 15 | CASRGGQAIYNEQFF | TGTGCCAGTCGCGGGGGGCAAGCCATTTACAATGAGCAGTTCTTC
TRBJ1-2 | . | . | TRBV5-4 | 13 | CASSFEGPYGYTF | TGTGCCAGCAGCTTCGAGGGCCCCTATGGCTACACCTTC
TRBJ2-1 | . | TRBD1 | TRBV6-6 | 16 | CASSLHDRDSHARPFF | TGTGCCAGCAGCCTCCACGACAGGGACAGCCATGCCCGCCCGTTCTTC
TRBJ2-3 | . | . | TRBV7-9 | 19 | CASSRSFGTTTARTDTQYF | TGTGCCAGCAGCCGCAGCTTCGGGACAACGACTGCCCGCACAGATACGCAGTATTTT
TRBJ1-4 | . | . | TRBV11-2 | 13 | CASSLDMAALLFF | TGTGCCAGCAGCTTAGATATGGCAGCACTGCTGTTTTTT
TRBJ2-2 | . | . | TRBV7-8 | 15 | CASSLVRQSAGELFF | TGTGCCAGCAGCTTAGTACGTCAGAGTGCCGGGGAGCTGTTTTTT
TRBJ2-2 | . | . | TRBV10-1 | 17 | CASSESIRGTNTGELFF | TGCGCCAGCAGTGAGTCGATTCGGGGGACGAACACCGGGGAGCTGTTTTTT
TRBJ2-3 | . | . | TRBV5-1 | 14 | CASSLEQGTDTQYF | TGCGCCAGCAGCTTGGAACAGGGCACAGATACGCAGTATTTT
TRBJ2-1 | . | TRBD1 | TRBV7-9 | 15 | CASSLVGTGNNEQFF | TGTGCCAGCAGCTTAGTTGGGACAGGCAACAATGAGCAGTTCTTC
TRBJ2-5 | . | . | TRBV18 | 15 | CASSPRQGIGETQYF | TGTGCCAGCTCACCAAGGCAGGGCATTGGGGAGACCCAGTACTTC
TRBJ2-7 | . | . | TRBV19 | 13 | CASSSLGAYEQYF | TGTGCCAGTAGTAGTCTTGGGGCCTACGAGCAGTACTTC
TRBJ2-4 | . | TRBD1 | TRBV28 | 15 | CASSAGGATKNIQYF | TGTGCCAGCAGTGCAGGGGGCGCGACCAAAAACATTCAGTACTTC
TRBJ2-1 | once | TRBD2 | TRBV6-4 | 15 | CASRSLAGGPNEQFF | TGTGCCAGCAGGAGTCTAGCGGGAGGGCCCAATGAGCAGTTCTTC
TRBJ1-5 | . | . | TRBV28 | 13 | CASSYDSNQPQHF | TGTGCCAGCAGTTACGATAGCAATCAGCCCCAGCATTTT
TRBJ2-1 | . | TRBD2 | TRBV5-1 | 17 | CASSQVSGTSGYNEQFF | TGCGCCAGCAGTCAAGTATCCGGGACTAGCGGATACAATGAGCAGTTCTTC
TRBJ2-1 | . | TRBD1 | TRBV5-1 | 15 | CASRAGTGIGNEQFF | TGCGCCAGCAGAGCCGGGACAGGGATAGGGAATGAGCAGTTCTTC
TRBJ1-5 | . | . | TRBV6-1 | 13 | CASSERAWGPQHF | TGTGCCAGCAGTGAAAGGGCGTGGGGGCCCCAGCATTTT
TRBJ1-1 | . | . | TRBV30 | 13 | CAWSSDMNTEAFF | TGTGCCTGGAGTAGTGACATGAACACTGAAGCTTTCTTT
TRBJ2-1 | . | . | TRBV5-1 | 15 | CASSSRDLLYNEQFF | TGCGCCAGCAGCTCCCGGGACTTACTCTACAATGAGCAGTTCTTC
TRBJ1-1 | . | . | TRBV9 | 14 | CASSPQTGNTEAFF | TGTGCCAGCAGCCCCCAGACAGGGAACACTGAAGCTTTCTTT
TRBJ2-3 | . | . | TRBV5-1 | 14 | CASSLGPLTDTQYF | TGCGCCAGCAGCTTGGGACCCCTTACAGATACGCAGTATTTT
TRBJ2-3 | . | . | TRBV18 | 12 | CASSPEQDTQYF | TGTGCCAGCTCACCGGAGCAAGATACGCAGTATTTT
TRBJ1-5 | . | TRBD1 | TRBV27 | 13 | CASSQRTGQPQHF | TGTGCCAGCAGCCAAAGGACAGGGCAGCCCCAGCATTTT
TRBJ2-3 | . | . | TRBV20-1 | 11 | CSASQPDTQYF | TGCAGTGCTAGTCAACCAGATACGCAGTATTTT
TRBJ2-5 | . | . | TRBV7-9 | 13 | CASSLGLGETQYF | TGTGCCAGCAGCTTGGGGCTCGGGGAGACCCAGTACTTC
TRBJ2-7 | . | . | TRBV9 | 14 | CASSAGLSGVEQYF | TGTGCCAGCAGCGCGGGACTCTCGGGTGTGGAGCAGTACTTC
TRBJ1-2 | once | . | TRBV19 | 16 | CASKVPRAGGTYGYTF | TGTGCCAGTAAAGTCCCGAGGGCCGGGGGTACCTATGGCTACACCTTC
TRBJ2-1 | . | TRBD2 | TRBV14 | 15 | CASSPVTSGINEQFF | TGTGCCAGCAGCCCCGTGACTAGCGGGATAAATGAGCAGTTCTTC